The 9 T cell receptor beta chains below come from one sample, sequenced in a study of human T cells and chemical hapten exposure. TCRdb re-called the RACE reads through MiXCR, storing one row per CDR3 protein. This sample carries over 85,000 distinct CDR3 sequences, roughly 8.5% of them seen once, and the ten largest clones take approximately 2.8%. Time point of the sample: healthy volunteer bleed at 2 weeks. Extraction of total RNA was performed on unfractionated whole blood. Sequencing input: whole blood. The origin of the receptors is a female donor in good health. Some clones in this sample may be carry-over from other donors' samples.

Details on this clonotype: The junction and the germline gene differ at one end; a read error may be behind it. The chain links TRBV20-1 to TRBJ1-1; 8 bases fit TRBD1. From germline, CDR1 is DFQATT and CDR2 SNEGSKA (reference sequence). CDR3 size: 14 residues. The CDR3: CRATGGSSRTEAFF. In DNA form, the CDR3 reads TGCAGGGCTACAGGGGGGTCCTCTAGGACTGAAGCTTTCTTT.

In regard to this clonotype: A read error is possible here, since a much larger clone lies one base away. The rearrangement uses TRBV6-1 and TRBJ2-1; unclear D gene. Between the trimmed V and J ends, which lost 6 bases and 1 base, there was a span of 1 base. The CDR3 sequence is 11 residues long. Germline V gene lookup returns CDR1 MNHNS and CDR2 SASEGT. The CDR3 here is CASRSYNEQFF. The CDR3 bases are TGTGCCAGCAGGTCCTACAATGAGCAGTTCTTC.

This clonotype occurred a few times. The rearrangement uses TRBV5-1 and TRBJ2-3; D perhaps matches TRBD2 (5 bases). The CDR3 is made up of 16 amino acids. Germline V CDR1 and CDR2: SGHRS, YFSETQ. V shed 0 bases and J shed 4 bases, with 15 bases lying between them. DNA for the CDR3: TGCGCCAGCAGCTTGGAAGGTGGGCAGAGGGCAGATACGCAGTATTTT. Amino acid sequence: CASSLEGGQRADTQYF.

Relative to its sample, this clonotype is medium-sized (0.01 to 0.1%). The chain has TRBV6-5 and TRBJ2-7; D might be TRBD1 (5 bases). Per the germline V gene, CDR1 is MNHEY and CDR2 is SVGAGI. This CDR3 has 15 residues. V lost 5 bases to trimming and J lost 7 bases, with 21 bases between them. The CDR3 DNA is TGTGCCAGCAGTGCCGGCGGCACAGGTAGCCGGGAGCAGTACTTC. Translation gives CASSAGGTGSREQYF.

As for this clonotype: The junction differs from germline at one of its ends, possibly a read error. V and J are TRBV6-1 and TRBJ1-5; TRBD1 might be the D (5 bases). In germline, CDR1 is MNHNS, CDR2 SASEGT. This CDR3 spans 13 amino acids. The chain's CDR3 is CVSSGGNNQPQHF. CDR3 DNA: TGTGTCAGCAGTGGGGGGAACAATCAGCCCCAGCATTTT.

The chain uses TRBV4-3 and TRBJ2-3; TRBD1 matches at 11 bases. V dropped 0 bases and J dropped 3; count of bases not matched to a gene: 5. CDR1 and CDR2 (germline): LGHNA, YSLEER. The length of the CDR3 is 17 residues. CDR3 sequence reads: CASSQDGTGGGTDTQYF. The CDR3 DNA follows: TGCGCCAGCAGCCAAGATGGGACAGGGGGAGGGACAGATACGCAGTATTTT.

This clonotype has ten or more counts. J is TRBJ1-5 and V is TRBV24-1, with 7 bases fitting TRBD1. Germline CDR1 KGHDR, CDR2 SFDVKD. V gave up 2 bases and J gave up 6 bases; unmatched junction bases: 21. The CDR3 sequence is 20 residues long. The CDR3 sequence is CATSDYPGNRGRLDRQPQHF. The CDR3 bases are TGTGCCACCAGTGATTACCCCGGGAACAGGGGCCGCCTGGATCGTCAGCCCCAGCATTTT.

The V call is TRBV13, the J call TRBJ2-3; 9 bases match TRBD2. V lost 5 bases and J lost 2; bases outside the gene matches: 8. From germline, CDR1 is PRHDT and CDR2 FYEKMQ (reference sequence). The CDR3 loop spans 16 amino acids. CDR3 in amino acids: CASSGGTSRATDTQYF. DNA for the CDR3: TGTGCCAGCAGCGGAGGGACTAGCAGAGCCACAGATACGCAGTATTTT.

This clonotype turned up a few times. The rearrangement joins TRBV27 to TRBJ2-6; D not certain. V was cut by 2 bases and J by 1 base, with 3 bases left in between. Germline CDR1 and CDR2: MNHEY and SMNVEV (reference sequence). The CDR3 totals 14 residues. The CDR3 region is CASSLASGANVLTF. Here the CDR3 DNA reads TGTGCCAGCAGTTTAGCTTCTGGGGCCAACGTCCTGACTTTC.